The rows below give T cell receptor beta chains drawn from one sample of a study of T cell responses to AZD1222 COVID-19 vaccine. Profiling relied on immunoSEQ multiplex PCR, and the TCRdb table lists in-frame clones only, not all of them. There are more than 45,000 clones in the sample; 65% to 85% occur only once, and over 25% lies in the top ten. The material was peripheral blood, obtained on day 0 of AZD1222 vaccination. All receptors come from an adult in good health. Both conserved end residues are trimmed from each CDR3. Fields, in order: V gene, clone size, CDR3 protein. Size is omitted from some rows. Given values are once, few, many or a class for expanded clones.

TRBV7-9 | . | ASSRSGGLTGELF
TRBV6-4 | . | ASSASHASYNEQF
TRBV7-3 | . | ASSLQGITGELF
TRBV3-1/TRBV3-2 | . | ASSQGMGTEAF
TRBV7-9 | . | ASSHGQNYGYT
TRBV19 | . | ASSTSGSPGTGELF
TRBV28 | . | ASSFLGANEKLF
TRBV5-6 | . | ASSPRAGASTEAF
TRBV24-1 | . | ATSDPGQPGRH
TRBV7-2 | once | ASRPPGQNSPLH
TRBV6-4 | . | ASSDSFAGTEAF
TRBV5-1 | . | ASSILAGGTYNEQF
TRBV9 | . | ASSVLTSGLYNEQF
TRBV7-3 | . | ASSYGTSGSRDTQY
TRBV7-2 | . | ASSSRLANTGELF
TRBV4-2 | . | ASSQEPPGRRNPNTGELF
TRBV5-1 | once | ASSLTGTGGRETQY
TRBV9 | . | ASSVEAGRSNEKLF
TRBV2 | . | ASSWGQGVSYEQY
TRBV6-1 | once | ASSDRRTGANVLT
TRBV18 | . | ASSPLDSNTEAF
TRBV25-1 | . | ASSLADLEF
TRBV2 | once | ASSLHQETQY
TRBV28 | . | ASSELAGGKGELF
TRBV19 | . | ASRQTSGGRTDTQY
TRBV5-1 | . | ASSPQLAGAYNEQF
TRBV11-3 | . | ASGLSSTDTQY
TRBV7-8 | . | ASSYRDGAKNIQY
TRBV10-3 | . | AISIAGPAYNEQF
TRBV7-2 | few | ASSSRTGDGNTIY
TRBV7-2 | once | ASSLELQETQY
TRBV7-8 | few | ASSPESLNSPLH
TRBV28 | . | ATTIVATNEKLF
TRBV12-3/TRBV12-4 | few | ASSPLGAGELF
TRBV2 | . | ASSQTSGGGSYEQY
TRBV10-3 | . | AISVTSGNEQF
TRBV15 | . | ATSTPGTELTGELF
TRBV4-2 | once | ASSQRGGRDNEQF
TRBV30 | . | AWTPQVSSYNEQF
TRBV7-9 | . | ASSLAPSDTQY
TRBV5-1 | . | ASSLGGAATNEKLF
TRBV7-6 | . | ASSPGNLRETQY
TRBV24-1 | hyperexpanded | ATSAGSVDTQY
TRBV3-1/TRBV3-2 | . | ASSLGRGFEAF
TRBV19 | . | ASSPPTGVREKLF